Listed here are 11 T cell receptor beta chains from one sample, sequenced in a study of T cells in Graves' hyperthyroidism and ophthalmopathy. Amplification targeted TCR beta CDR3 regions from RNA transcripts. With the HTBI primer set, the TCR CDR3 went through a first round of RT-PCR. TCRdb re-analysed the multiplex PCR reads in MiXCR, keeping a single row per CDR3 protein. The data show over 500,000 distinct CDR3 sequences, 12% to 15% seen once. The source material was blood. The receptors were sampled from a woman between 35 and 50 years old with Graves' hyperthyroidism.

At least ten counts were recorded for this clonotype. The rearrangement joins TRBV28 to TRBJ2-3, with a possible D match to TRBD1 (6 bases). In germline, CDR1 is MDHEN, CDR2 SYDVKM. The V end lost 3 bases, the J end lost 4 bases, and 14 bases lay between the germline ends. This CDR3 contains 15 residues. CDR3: CASSFGRGIPDTQYF. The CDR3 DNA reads TGTGCCAGCAGTTTTGGCAGGGGTATTCCAGATACGCAGTATTTT.

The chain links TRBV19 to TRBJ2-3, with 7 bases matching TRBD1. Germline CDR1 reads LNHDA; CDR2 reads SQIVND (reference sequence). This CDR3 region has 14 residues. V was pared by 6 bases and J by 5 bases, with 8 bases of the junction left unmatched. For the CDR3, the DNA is TGTGCCAGTAGCCTTACAGGGGCGGGAGATACGCAGTATTTT. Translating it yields CASSLTGAGDTQYF.

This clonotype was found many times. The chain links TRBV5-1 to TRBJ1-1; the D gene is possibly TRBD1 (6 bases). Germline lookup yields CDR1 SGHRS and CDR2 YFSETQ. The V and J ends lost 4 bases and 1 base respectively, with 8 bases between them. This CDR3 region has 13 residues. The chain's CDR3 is CASSQQGNTEAFF. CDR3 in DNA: TGCGCCAGCAGCCAACAGGGGAACACTGAAGCTTTCTTT.

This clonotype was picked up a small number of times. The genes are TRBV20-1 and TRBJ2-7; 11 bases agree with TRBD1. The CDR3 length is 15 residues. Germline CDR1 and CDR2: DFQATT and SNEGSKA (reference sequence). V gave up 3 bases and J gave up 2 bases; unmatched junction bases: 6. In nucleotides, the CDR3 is TGCAGTGCTAGGGACAGGGGGCAGGGTACCTACGAGCAGTACTTC. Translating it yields CSARDRGQGTYEQYF.

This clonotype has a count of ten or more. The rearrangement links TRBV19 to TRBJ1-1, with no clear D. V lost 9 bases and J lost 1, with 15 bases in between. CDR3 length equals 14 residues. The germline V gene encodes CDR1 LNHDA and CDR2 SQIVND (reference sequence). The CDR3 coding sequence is TGTGCCAGCGCAGATTTGGCTGGGAACACTGAAGCTTTCTTT. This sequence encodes CASADLAGNTEAFF.

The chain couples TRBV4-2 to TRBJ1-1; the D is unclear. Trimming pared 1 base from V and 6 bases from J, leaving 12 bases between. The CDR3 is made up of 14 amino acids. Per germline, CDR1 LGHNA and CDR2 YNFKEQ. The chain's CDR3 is CASSQVDAGPEAFF. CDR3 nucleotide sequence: TGTGCCAGCAGCCAAGTTGATGCAGGCCCTGAAGCTTTCTTT.

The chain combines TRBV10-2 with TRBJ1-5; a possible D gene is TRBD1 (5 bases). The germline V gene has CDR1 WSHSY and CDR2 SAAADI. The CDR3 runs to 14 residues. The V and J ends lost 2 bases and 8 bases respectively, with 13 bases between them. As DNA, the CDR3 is TGCGCCAGCAGTGAGGAGGGGAGACAAGAGCCCCAGCATTTT. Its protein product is CASSEEGRQEPQHF.

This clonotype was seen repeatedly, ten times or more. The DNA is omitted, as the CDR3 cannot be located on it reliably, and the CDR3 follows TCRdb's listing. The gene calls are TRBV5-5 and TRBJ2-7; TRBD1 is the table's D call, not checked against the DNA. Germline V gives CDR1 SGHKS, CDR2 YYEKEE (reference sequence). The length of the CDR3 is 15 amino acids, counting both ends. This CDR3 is CASSLASVRGNEQYF.

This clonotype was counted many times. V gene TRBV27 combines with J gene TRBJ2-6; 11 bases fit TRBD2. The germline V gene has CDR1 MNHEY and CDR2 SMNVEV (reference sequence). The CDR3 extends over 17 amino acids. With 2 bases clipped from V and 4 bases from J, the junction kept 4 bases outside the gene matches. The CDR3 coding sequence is TGTGCCAGCAGTTTAATTAGCGGGAGGGGAGGGGCCAACGTCCTGACTTTC. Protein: CASSLISGRGGANVLTF.

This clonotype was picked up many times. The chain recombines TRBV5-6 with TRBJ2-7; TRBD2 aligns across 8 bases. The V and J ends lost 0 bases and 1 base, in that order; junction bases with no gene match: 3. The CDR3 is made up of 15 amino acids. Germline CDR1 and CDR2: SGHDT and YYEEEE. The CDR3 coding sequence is TGTGCCAGCAGCTTGGAACTAGCGGCTTCCTACGAGCAGTACTTC. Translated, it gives CASSLELAASYEQYF.

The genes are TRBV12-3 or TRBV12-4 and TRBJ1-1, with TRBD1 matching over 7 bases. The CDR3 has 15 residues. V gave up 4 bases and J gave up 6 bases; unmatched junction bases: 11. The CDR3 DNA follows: TGTGCCAGCAGTTCGTCCGACAGGGATCGGGCTGAAGCTTTCTTT. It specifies CASSSSDRDRAEAFF.